This T cell receptor (beta chain) emerged from a study of cytomegalovirus exposure and HLA in healthy donors. Broader study findings: Altogether, some 170 TCR beta chains were recorded as cytomegalovirus-associated. In vitro confirmation showed a few CMV-associated chains to be CMV antigen specific.

Of note for this clone: The antigen is undetermined.

The ends were cut back, 5 bases at V and 7 bases at J, with 12 bases in the middle. The CDR3 consists of 12 residues. Per the germline V gene, CDR1 is MNHEY and CDR2 is SMNVEV (reference sequence). Here immunoSEQ multiplex PCR was the method, and the copy in TCRdb shows in-frame clones only, minus some. The table includes some 76,000 clones, 94% detected once. While the first cohort had 600 to 800 subjects, the donors belonged to the separate validation cohort of roughly 130 subjects. The source of this sequence is a woman younger than 30 in good health and CMV-seronegative. The chain recombines TRBV27 with TRBJ2-7; possibly TRBD2 for D (5 bases). The sample was PBMCs. CDR3 nucleotides: TGTGCCAGCAGTAGAGAGGGCTTGGAGCAGTACTTC. Protein product: CASSREGLEQYF.